A single sample is the source of the 30 T cell receptor beta chains below, sequenced in a study of radiotherapy plus CTLA-4 blockade in lung cancer. Clones were sequenced by immunoSEQ multiplex PCR, and TCRdb holds only the in-frame ones, with some missing. The profile shows fewer than 95,000 clones, about four fifths of them singletons. The sample in question was peripheral blood, obtained from a patient treated with radiotherapy plus ipilimumab. The source of these receptors is a human donor with non-small cell lung cancer who had stable disease on radiotherapy plus ipilimumab.

The chain employs TRBV18 and TRBJ2-7; TRBD1 aligns across 10 bases. Germline V gene lookup returns CDR1 KGHSH and CDR2 LQKENI. V shed 4 bases, J shed 2 bases, and the junction held 8 bases outside the gene matches. The CDR3 runs to 16 residues. The CDR3 loop is CASSRTGGKKTYEQYF. In DNA, the CDR3 is TGTGCCAGCTCACGGACAGGGGGAAAGAAAACCTACGAGCAGTACTTC.

V and J are TRBV5-1 and TRBJ1-3; possible D gene TRBD1, 6 bases. Trimming pared 3 bases from V and 0 bases from J, leaving 19 bases between. The CDR3 has 18 amino acids. Germline V gene lookup returns CDR1 SGHRS and CDR2 YFSETQ. As DNA, the CDR3 is TGCGCCAGCAGCTCGACAGGAGCCTCCTCACTCTCTGGAAACACCATATATTTT. Translating gives CASSSTGASSLSGNTIYF.

The chain employs TRBV2 and TRBJ2-7; D is unresolved. The V end lost 8 bases, the J end lost 2 bases, and 19 bases lay between the germline ends. Per the germline V gene, CDR1 is SNHLY and CDR2 is FYNNEI. The CDR3 totals 15 residues. CDR3 sequence: CASGKVVVNTYEQYF. CDR3 DNA: TGTGCCAGCGGAAAGGTAGTAGTCAACACCTACGAGCAGTACTTC.

This sequence joins TRBV4-1 and TRBJ2-1, with no clear D. CDR1 MGHRA and CDR2 YSYEKL come from the germline V gene. This CDR3 has 11 amino acids. Trimming shortened V by 2 bases and J by 10 bases, and 6 bases separated the two germline ends. The CDR3 is CASSQLQEQFF. In DNA, the CDR3 is TGCGCCAGCAGCCAACTTCAGGAGCAGTTCTTC.

V usage is TRBV2 and J usage is TRBJ2-7; 10 nucleotides align to TRBD1. The germline V gene encodes CDR1 SNHLY and CDR2 FYNNEI. CDR3 length equals 15 residues. V dropped 0 bases and J dropped 9; count of bases not matched to a gene: 8. The CDR3 loop reads CASSEAGTGVQVQYF. CDR3 coding DNA: TGTGCCAGCAGTGAAGCCGGGACAGGGGTTCAGGTGCAGTACTTC.

This chain uses TRBV5-1 with TRBJ1-6, with 10 bases that match TRBD1. The germline V gene has CDR1 SGHRS and CDR2 YFSETQ. The CDR3 spans 14 residues. With V trimmed by 3 bases and J by 9 bases, 3 bases remained unmatched. CDR3 sequence reads: CASSWGQGTSPLHF. In nucleotides, the CDR3 is TGCGCCAGCAGCTGGGGACAGGGGACTTCACCCCTCCACTTT.

This rearrangement joins TRBV27 to TRBJ2-1, with TRBD1 as a possible D gene (5 bases). V dropped 3 bases and J dropped 3 bases, with 12 bases sitting between them. Germline V gene data show CDR1 as MNHEY and CDR2 as SMNVEV (reference sequence). This CDR3 spans 15 amino acids. CDR3 amino acids: CASSFRTGDYNEQFF. The CDR3 nucleotides read TGTGCCAGCAGTTTTCGAACAGGAGACTACAATGAGCAGTTCTTC.

The V and J genes are TRBV19 and TRBJ1-5, with D unresolved. Germline V gene lookup returns CDR1 LNHDA and CDR2 SQIVND (reference sequence). CDR3 length: 13 residues. Trimming removed 8 bases at V and 2 bases at J, with 10 bases between. CDR3 sequence (DNA): TGTGCCAGTTCCTTTTCGGGCAATCAGCCCCAGCATTTT. This codes for CASSFSGNQPQHF.

This clone has just one count. The chain joins TRBV18 to TRBJ2-3; 7 bases align to TRBD2. This CDR3 spans 17 amino acids. Trimming took 3 bases from V and 0 from J; bases not matched to a gene: 9. Germline V gene sequence: CDR1 KGHSH, CDR2 LQKENI. DNA of the CDR3: TGTGCCAGCTCACCCCTGAGAGGGCGGGGGAGCACAGATACGCAGTATTTT. Protein product: CASSPLRGRGSTDTQYF.

This clone was counted between two and nine times. V usage is TRBV6-5 and J usage is TRBJ2-1; 7 bases are a match to TRBD1. The V gene's germline CDR1 is MNHEY and CDR2 SVGAGI. This CDR3 comprises 13 residues. V lost 5 bases, J lost 9 bases, and 7 bases stayed unmatched. CDR3: CASSDRQGTEQFF. The CDR3 DNA is TGTGCCAGCAGTGATCGACAGGGTACTGAGCAGTTCTTC.

In its sample, this clone was seen once. CDR3 in amino acids: CASSIVGGGQPQHF. CDR3 in DNA: TGTGCCAGTAGTATAGTTGGGGGAGGGCAGCCCCAGCATTTT. This chain joins TRBV19 and TRBJ1-5; perhaps TRBD1 as D (5 bases). CDR1 is LNHDA and CDR2 is SQIVND in the germline V gene (reference sequence). This CDR3 spans 14 amino acids. V lost 1 base and J lost 7, with 11 bases in between.

The rearrangement joins TRBV7-2 to TRBJ2-3; TRBD2 might be the D (6 bases). CDR1 and CDR2 from the germline V gene are SGHTA and FQGNSA. The CDR3 is 15 residues long. V lost 0 bases, J lost 4 bases, and 11 bases lay in between. The CDR3 spells CASSLAWGRSDTQYF. CDR3 DNA sequence: TGTGCCAGCAGCTTAGCGTGGGGGAGGTCAGATACGCAGTATTTT.

This clone was observed once. The V call is TRBV27, the J call TRBJ2-7; D might be TRBD1 (5 bases). Germline-derived CDR1 and CDR2 are MNHEY and SMNVEV (reference sequence). V was clipped by 3 bases and J by 4 bases, with 13 bases between them. This CDR3 comprises 14 residues. The CDR3 reads CASSFSGLQYEQYF. CDR3 coding DNA: TGTGCCAGCAGTTTCTCAGGGTTGCAGTACGAGCAGTACTTC.

CDR3 sequence reads: CASSDPSPGQTRVGLNYNEQFF. As DNA, the CDR3 is TGTGCCAGCAGTGACCCGAGTCCGGGACAGACCAGGGTGGGCCTCAACTACAATGAGCAGTTCTTC. This chain joins TRBV6-4 and TRBJ2-1; TRBD1 agrees at 7 bases. The V segment lost 2 bases and the J segment 3 bases; nucleotides outside the gene matches: 25. This CDR3 region has 22 residues. Germline V gene sequence: CDR1 MRHNA, CDR2 SNTAGT.

The chain couples TRBV11-2 to TRBJ2-3; 13 bases map to TRBD2. The length of the CDR3 is 16 residues. CDR1 is SGHAT and CDR2 is FQNNGV in the germline V gene. Trimming at V came to 5 bases and at J to 7 bases, leaving 9 bases not matched to a gene. This CDR3 reads CASSDTSGGAENTQYF. The CDR3 coding sequence is TGTGCCAGCAGCGATACTAGCGGGGGGGCCGAAAATACGCAGTATTTT.

This clone showed up just a few times. The chain uses TRBV12-1 and TRBJ2-3. TRBV12-1 is a listed pseudogene. This CDR3 has 12 amino acids. Here the CDR3 DNA reads TGTGCCAGCAGCCCACCCACAGATACGCAGTATTTT. It codes for CASSPPTDTQYF.

This chain uses TRBV4-2 with TRBJ1-4, with D maybe TRBD1 (6 bases). Trimming took off 1 base at V and 0 bases at J, with 9 bases between the two ends. The V gene's germline CDR1 is LGHNA and CDR2 YNFKEQ. The CDR3 is 16 amino acids. This CDR3 reads CASSQARGATNEKLFF. The CDR3 region has the DNA TGTGCCAGCAGCCAAGCTAGGGGGGCAACTAATGAAAAACTGTTTTTT.

This chain joins TRBV6-5 and TRBJ1-1; weak D call: TRBD1 (5 bases). Trimming left V 7 bases short and J 1 base short, with 10 bases between. The CDR3 covers 13 residues. Germline CDR1 MNHEY, CDR2 SVGAGI. This CDR3 reads CASKMTENTEAFF. The DNA of the CDR3 is TGTGCCAGCAAAATGACAGAGAACACTGAAGCTTTCTTT.

V usage is TRBV9 and J usage is TRBJ2-5; either TRBD1 or TRBD2 may supply D (6 bases each). TRBJ2-7 matches the DNA end more closely, so the J call is doubtful. The CDR3 runs 15 residues. Germline CDR1 reads SGDLS; CDR2 reads YYNGEE. The CDR3 sequence: CASSAGAAHAYEQYF. CDR3 DNA sequence: TGTGCCAGCAGCGCGGGGGCAGCCCATGCCTACGAGCAGTACTTC.

The CDR3 loop is CSVLRGGWDNEQFF. The CDR3 DNA sequence: TGCAGCGTTCTAAGGGGGGGCTGGGACAATGAGCAGTTCTTC. The rearrangement uses TRBV29-1 and TRBJ2-1, with D perhaps matching TRBD2 (7 bases). The CDR3 spans 14 residues. Between the trimmed V and J ends, which lost 5 bases and 5 bases, there was a span of 16 bases. The germline CDR1 and CDR2 sequences are SQVTM and ANQGSEA.

The rearrangement links TRBV6-1 to TRBJ1-5; D might be TRBD1 (6 bases). The CDR3 runs 15 residues. V dropped 2 bases and J dropped 3 bases, with 11 bases sitting between them. The V gene's germline CDR1 is MNHNS and CDR2 SASEGT. The CDR3 spells CASSESGGSNQPQHF. CDR3 in DNA: TGTGCCAGCAGTGAATCCGGGGGCTCCAATCAGCCCCAGCATTTT.

V is TRBV11-2 and J is TRBJ2-3; 7 bases agree with TRBD2. Germline trimming cut 1 base from V and 0 bases from J; bases unmatched to any gene: 1. This CDR3 is built from 15 residues. Germline assignment: CDR1 SGHAT and CDR2 FQNNGV. This chain's CDR3 is CASSLGLASTDTQYF. The CDR3 bases are TGTGCCAGCAGCTTAGGACTAGCTAGCACAGATACGCAGTATTTT.

The V and J genes are TRBV5-1 and TRBJ1-1; no definite D call. V lost 0 bases and J 4 bases, leaving 13 bases between the germline ends. The CDR3 extends over 15 amino acids. Germline V gives CDR1 SGHRS, CDR2 YFSETQ. CDR3 sequence reads: CASSLGTGGSTEAFF. The CDR3 bases are TGCGCCAGCAGCTTGGGAACTGGCGGGTCCACTGAAGCTTTCTTT.

This clone was observed a few times. The chain employs TRBV13 and TRBJ2-7; 8 bases agree with TRBD1. The CDR3 totals 14 residues. CDR1 and CDR2 (germline): PRHDT, FYEKMQ (reference sequence). J lost 2 bases, V lost 5 bases, and 5 bases had no gene match. The CDR3, as DNA: TGTGCCAGCAGCATCCAGGGGGCTCCCTACGAGCAGTACTTC. Encoded protein: CASSIQGAPYEQYF.

The V call is TRBV28, the J call TRBJ2-7; possible D gene TRBD1, 5 bases. Germline loops: CDR1 MDHEN, CDR2 SYDVKM. Trimming shortened V by 6 bases and J by 5 bases, and 14 bases separated the two germline ends. This CDR3 is 13 amino acids long. The CDR3 coding sequence is TGTGCCAGCAGCATGCAGGGAACCCACGAGCAGTACTTC. This gives the protein CASSMQGTHEQYF.

The genes are TRBV11-1 and TRBJ2-7; weak D call: TRBD1 (6 bases). The V end was cut by 4 bases, the J end by 4 bases, with 17 bases between. The germline gives CDR1 SGHAT, CDR2 FQDESV (reference sequence). This CDR3 has 15 amino acids. CDR3 residues: CASSSVPDSSYEQYF. The CDR3, as DNA: TGTGCCAGCAGCTCAGTCCCGGACAGTTCTTACGAGCAGTACTTC.

A single count supports this clone. This sequence joins TRBV11-2 and TRBJ2-5; possible D gene TRBD1, 6 bases. CDR3 size: 14 residues. The V end lost 1 base, the J end lost 5 bases, and 11 bases lay between the germline ends. The germline gives CDR1 SGHAT, CDR2 FQNNGV. CDR3 in DNA: TGTGCCAGCAGCTTAGTTAGGGGGAAGGAGACCCAGTACTTC. Translation gives CASSLVRGKETQYF.

V is TRBV18 and J is TRBJ2-2; 10 bases fit TRBD1. The CDR3 covers 16 residues. The germline gives CDR1 KGHSH, CDR2 LQKENI. With V trimmed by 5 bases and J by 0 bases, 3 bases remained unmatched. The CDR3, as DNA: TGTGCCAGCTCAGCCGGACAGGGGGCGAACACCGGGGAGCTGTTTTTT. Amino acids: CASSAGQGANTGELFF.

The chain couples TRBV20-1 to TRBJ1-2; unclear D gene. Germline CDR1 reads DFQATT; CDR2 reads SNEGSKA (reference sequence). The CDR3 length is 11 residues. The V gene lost 3 bases and the J gene lost 8 bases, with 10 bases spanning the gap. The DNA of the CDR3 is TGCAGTGCTAGGTACGGGGTAGGCTACACCTTC. This translates into CSARYGVGYTF.

The J gene is TRBJ2-7, the V gene TRBV9; D is unresolved. With 0 bases removed from V and 0 bases from J, the gap between germline ends came to 7 bases. CDR1 SGDLS and CDR2 YYNGEE come from the germline V gene. This CDR3 comprises 14 residues. The CDR3 loop is CASSVGSSSYEQYF. CDR3 DNA: TGTGCCAGCAGCGTAGGCAGTTCCTCCTACGAGCAGTACTTC.